This T cell receptor beta chain was retrieved from a study of cytomegalovirus exposure and HLA in healthy donors. Findings and caveats of the study: Cytomegalovirus status was reportedly diagnosed by the classifier with high specificity and sensitivity.

Germline assignment: CDR1 MNHNS and CDR2 SASEGT. This CDR3 contains 15 residues. V was cut by 6 bases and J by 6 bases, with 18 bases left in between. Vbeta (60) and Jbeta (13) primers were used in the PCR. Produced via immunoSEQ multiplex PCR; TCRdb's table is partial and in-frame only. This table has around 150,000 clones, around 10% appearing once. This clone turned up a few times. Its target is not known. This receptor was taken from a male donor in good health and CMV-seronegative. Sequenced input: PBMCs. The rearrangement joins TRBV6-1 to TRBJ2-1; D is possibly TRBD2 (5 bases). CDR3 in amino acids: CASREADPTPNEQFF. As DNA, the CDR3 is TGTGCCAGCAGGGAGGCGGACCCCACCCCCAATGAGCAGTTCTTC.